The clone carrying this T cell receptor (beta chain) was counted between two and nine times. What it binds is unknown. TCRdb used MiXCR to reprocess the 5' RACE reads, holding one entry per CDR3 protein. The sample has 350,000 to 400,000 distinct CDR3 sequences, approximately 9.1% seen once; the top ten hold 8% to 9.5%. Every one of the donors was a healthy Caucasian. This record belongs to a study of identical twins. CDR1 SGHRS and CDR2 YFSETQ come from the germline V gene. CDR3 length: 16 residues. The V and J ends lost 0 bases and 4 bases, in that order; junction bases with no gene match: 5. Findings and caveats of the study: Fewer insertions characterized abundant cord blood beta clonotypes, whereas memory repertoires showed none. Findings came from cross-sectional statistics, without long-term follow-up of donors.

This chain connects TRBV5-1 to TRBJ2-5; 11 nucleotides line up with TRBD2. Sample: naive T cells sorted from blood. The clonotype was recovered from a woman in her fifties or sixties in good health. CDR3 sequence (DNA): TGCGCCAGCAGCTTGGATACTAGCGGGAGAGGAGAGACCCAGTACTTC. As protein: CASSLDTSGRGETQYF.